This T cell receptor (beta chain) is drawn from a study of blood T cell repertoires in COVID-19. To note about this clone: The same CDR3 arises from other DNA sequences in this sample as well.

Clones were sequenced by immunoSEQ multiplex PCR, and TCRdb holds only the in-frame ones, with some missing. The repertoire consists of 250,000 to 300,000 clones, with nearly 90% occurring once and the leading ten covering more than 1.5%. This CDR3 comprises 13 residues. The germline V gene has CDR1 SGHRS and CDR2 YFSETQ. The ends lost 4 bases at V and 4 bases at J; junction bases unmatched: 2. Sequenced: PBMCs or T cells enriched from blood (not recorded which). This sequence joins TRBV5-1 and TRBJ2-5; 9 bases line up with TRBD1. The receptor's source is a woman aged 55-69 years who had recovered from COVID-19. The CDR3 nucleotides read TGCGCCAGCAGCAGGGGACAGGGAGAGACCCAGTACTTC. Its translation: CASSRGQGETQYF. Drawing the rest from reference TRBV5-1 and TRBJ2-5, the complete variable domain is KAGVTQTPRYLIKTRGQQVTLSCSPISGHRSVSWYQQTPGQGLQFLFEYFSETQRNKGNFPGRFSGRQFSNSRSEMNVSTLELGDSALYLCASSRGQGETQYFGPGTRLLVL.